These 24 T cell receptor beta chains came from one sample sequenced in a study of radiation and T cells in renal cell carcinoma. The protocol was immunoSEQ multiplex PCR, while the TCRdb copy is restricted to in-frame clones and leaves out a portion. The data show some 72,000 clones, with roughly 82% seen just once and less than 7% held by the top ten. The time point: blood 2 weeks post-SBRT. As to treatment: 15 Gy SBRT to primary tumor, nephrectomy 4 weeks later. Sequencing used blood, obtained from a patient whose treatment included radiotherapy and nephrectomy. The receptors stem from a man in his sixties with renal cell carcinoma.

The CDR3 is CASSPGVGAATGELFF. CDR3 DNA sequence: TGTGCCAGCAGCCCCGGTGTCGGGGCGGCCACCGGGGAGCTGTTTTTT. This chain uses TRBV11-2 with TRBJ2-2, with D perhaps being TRBD1 or TRBD2 (5 bases each). The V and J ends lost 5 bases and 4 bases respectively, with 17 bases between them. Per germline, CDR1 SGHAT and CDR2 FQNNGV. This CDR3 is built from 16 residues.

This chain connects TRBV6-6 to TRBJ2-2, with TRBD1 identical over 7 bases. Germline V gene data show CDR1 as MNHNY and CDR2 as SVGAGI (reference sequence). This CDR3 spans 15 amino acids. V shed 6 bases, J shed 1 base, and the junction held 5 bases outside the gene matches. This chain's CDR3 is CASRLRDRNTGELFF. For the CDR3, the DNA is TGTGCCAGCAGGCTCCGGGACAGGAACACCGGGGAGCTGTTTTTT.

V and J are TRBV12-5 and TRBJ2-3, with D hard to call. The CDR3 sequence is 17 residues long. In germline, CDR1 is LGHNT, CDR2 FRNRAP. V lost 1 base and J 0 bases, leaving 14 bases between the germline ends. The CDR3 DNA follows: TGTGCTAGTGGTTTGGATATAGGGTACTCTAGCACAGATACGCAGTATTTT. It is translated as CASGLDIGYSSTDTQYF.

This chain links TRBV27 with TRBJ2-7; perhaps TRBD2 as D (6 bases). V lost 5 bases, J lost 9 bases, and 20 bases lay in between. CDR3 length: 14 amino acids. Germline values: CDR1 MNHEY, CDR2 SMNVEV (reference sequence). The CDR3 spells CASSQGLATSAQYF. In nucleotides, the CDR3 is TGTGCCAGCAGTCAGGGACTGGCGACCAGTGCGCAGTACTTC.

This chain joins TRBV7-6 and TRBJ2-5, with D hard to call. CDR1 is SGHVS and CDR2 is FNYEAQ in the germline V gene. This CDR3 has 14 amino acids. The V gene lost 0 bases and the J gene lost 3 bases, with 8 bases spanning the gap. In nucleotides, the CDR3 is TGTGCCAGCAGCTTAGCTGGCAGAGAAGAGACCCAGTACTTC. Its translation: CASSLAGREETQYF. Together with reference TRBV7-6 and TRBJ2-5, the CDR3 gives the full variable domain: GAGVSQSPRYKVTKRGQDVALRCDPISGHVSLYWYRQALGQGPEFLTYFNYEAQQDKSGLPNDRFSAERPEGSISTLTIQRTEQRDSAMYRCASSLAGREETQYFGPGTRLLVL.

The chain joins TRBV5-1 to TRBJ2-5; 7 bases are a match to TRBD2. This CDR3 region has 15 residues. Trimming took 0 bases from V and 5 from J; bases not matched to a gene: 7. The germline CDR1 and CDR2 sequences are SGHRS and YFSETQ. The CDR3 protein is CASSLEGGSAETQYF. CDR3 DNA sequence: TGCGCCAGCAGCTTGGAAGGCGGGAGCGCCGAGACCCAGTACTTC.

The gene calls are TRBV29-1 and TRBJ1-1; D is ambiguous. The germline gives CDR1 SQVTM, CDR2 ANQGSEA. This CDR3 has 12 amino acids. V was shortened by 4 bases and J by 1 base, with 7 bases between the two germline ends. The CDR3 nucleotides read TGCAGCGTTGCCCGAAAGAACACTGAAGCTTTCTTT. As protein: CSVARKNTEAFF.

The chain is built from TRBV2 and TRBJ2-7; D is undetermined. The germline V gene has CDR1 SNHLY and CDR2 FYNNEI. This CDR3 has 12 amino acids. Trimming took off 6 bases at V and 4 bases at J, with 10 bases between the two ends. This CDR3 is CASSPTSYEQYF. CDR3 coding DNA: TGTGCCAGCAGCCCGACGAGTTACGAGCAGTACTTC.

The chain is built from TRBV15 and TRBJ1-2, with D possibly being TRBD1 (5 bases). The CDR3 spans 14 residues. The germline CDR1 and CDR2 sequences are LNHNV and YYDKDF (reference sequence). The V end lost 6 bases, the J end lost 2 bases, and 13 bases lay between the germline ends. The DNA of the CDR3 is TGTGCCACCAGAGGGGCCAGGGAAAACTATGGCTACACCTTC. Protein product: CATRGARENYGYTF.

The chain carries TRBV28 and TRBJ1-1, with 7 bases aligning to TRBD1. The germline gives CDR1 MDHEN, CDR2 SYDVKM. The junction had 6 bases not matched to a gene; V was cut back by 8 bases and J by 6 bases. There are 12 residues in the CDR3. CDR3 residues: CASLDRAAEAFF. The CDR3 bases are TGTGCCAGCCTCGACAGGGCCGCTGAAGCTTTCTTT. Full variable domain (remainder filled in from reference TRBV28 and TRBJ1-1): DVKVTQSSRYLVKRTGEKVFLECVQDMDHENMFWYRQDPGLGLRLIYFSYDVKMKEKGDIPEGYSVSREKKERFSLILESASTNQTSMYLCASLDRAAEAFFGQGTRLTVV.

The V and J genes are TRBV28 and TRBJ1-2, with D unclear. The CDR3 is 15 amino acids. The germline V gene has CDR1 MDHEN and CDR2 SYDVKM. V gave up 1 base and J gave up 9 bases, with 18 bases separating them. CDR3 nucleotides: TGTGCCAGCAGTTTATTTCCCCAGTTCCAGGAAAGCTACACCTTC. Protein sequence: CASSLFPQFQESYTF.

The gene calls are TRBV30 and TRBJ2-7; tentative D call: TRBD1 (9 bases). CDR1 and CDR2 from the germline V gene are GTSNPN and SVGIG (reference sequence). Trimming removed 4 bases at V and 3 bases at J, with 13 bases between. CDR3 size: 13 residues. CDR3 coding DNA: TGTGCCTGGATAGCGGGACAGGGCTACGAGCAGTACTTC. Its protein is CAWIAGQGYEQYF.

The genes are TRBV27 and TRBJ2-1; D not certain. CDR3 length: 17 residues. Germline CDR1 and CDR2: MNHEY and SMNVEV (reference sequence). The V and J ends lost 4 bases and 3 bases respectively, with 19 bases between them. The CDR3 DNA reads TGTGCCAGCAGTTACCTCACAGCTTTACCTGACTACAATGAGCAGTTCTTC. It specifies CASSYLTALPDYNEQFF.

This chain joins TRBV19 and TRBJ1-5; no clear D gene. Trimming took off 9 bases at V and 0 bases at J, with 6 bases between the two ends. CDR1 LNHDA and CDR2 SQIVND come from the germline V gene (reference sequence). There are 12 residues in the CDR3. The CDR3 here is CASSYSNQPQHF. The CDR3 coding sequence is TGTGCCAGCAGCTATAGCAATCAGCCCCAGCATTTT.

This sequence joins TRBV4-2 and TRBJ2-7, with a possible D match to TRBD2 (6 bases). The germline V gene encodes CDR1 LGHNA and CDR2 YNFKEQ. This CDR3 has 16 residues. Trimming pared 0 bases from V and 4 bases from J, leaving 16 bases between. The CDR3 DNA reads TGTGCCAGCAGCCAAGAGGTTGGCAGGGAGGCGTACGAGCAGTACTTC. It codes for CASSQEVGREAYEQYF.

The chain couples TRBV27 to TRBJ2-7; D tentatively reads TRBD1 or TRBD2 (5 bases each). V was shortened by 4 bases and J by 5 bases, with 15 bases between the two germline ends. The CDR3 has 14 amino acids. Germline-derived CDR1 and CDR2 are MNHEY and SMNVEV (reference sequence). The CDR3 reads CASSSGTDSNEQYF. The CDR3 DNA is TGTGCCAGCAGTTCAGGGACGGACTCTAACGAGCAGTACTTC.

The chain links TRBV10-1 to TRBJ2-5, with a weak D call TRBD2 (5 bases). The CDR3 consists of 12 residues. V shed 2 bases and J shed 10 bases, with 11 bases lying between them. In germline, CDR1 is WNHNN, CDR2 SYGVQD (reference sequence). CDR3 protein: CASSETSGNQYF. The CDR3 DNA sequence: TGCGCCAGCAGTGAGACCTCCGGGAACCAGTACTTC.

This chain connects TRBV9 to TRBJ1-2; no firm D call. The CDR3 has 12 residues. V was clipped by 0 bases and J by 3 bases, with 3 bases between them. Germline CDR1 SGDLS, CDR2 YYNGEE. The CDR3 spells CASSVGHYGYTF. The CDR3 nucleotides read TGTGCCAGCAGCGTAGGGCACTATGGCTACACCTTC.

This clone was counted ten times or more. V gene TRBV6-6 combines with J gene TRBJ1-5; D is possibly TRBD1 (6 bases). Trimming removed 2 bases from V and 5 bases from J, with 13 bases in between. Germline V gives CDR1 MNHNY, CDR2 SVGAGI (reference sequence). The CDR3 has 15 amino acids. CDR3 protein: CASSYASGVHQPQHF. CDR3 nucleotide sequence: TGTGCCAGCAGTTACGCTTCAGGGGTCCATCAGCCCCAGCATTTT.

The chain carries TRBV5-1 and TRBJ2-3; D is unclear. This CDR3 contains 16 residues. Trimming took off 2 bases at V and 4 bases at J, with 17 bases between the two ends. CDR1 is SGHRS and CDR2 is YFSETQ in the germline V gene. This chain's CDR3 is CASSFSNSYGSDTQYF. Here the CDR3 DNA reads TGCGCCAGCAGCTTTTCCAACTCCTACGGGTCAGATACGCAGTATTTT.

The chain joins TRBV6-5 to TRBJ2-2; the match to TRBD1 covers 9 bases. The CDR3 extends over 15 amino acids. Germline V lookup: CDR1 MNHEY, CDR2 SVGAGI. With 5 bases clipped from V and 6 bases from J, the junction kept 7 bases outside the gene matches. CDR3 in DNA: TGTGCCAGCAGTAAACAGGGGGCGAGTGCCGGGGAGCTGTTTTTT. Translating it yields CASSKQGASAGELFF.

The gene calls are TRBV6-6 and TRBJ2-7; 7 positions match TRBD1. V lost 0 bases to trimming and J lost 7 bases; unmatched junction nucleotides: 9. The CDR3 has 15 amino acids. Germline CDR1 is MNHNY and CDR2 is SVGAGI (reference sequence). The CDR3 DNA reads as TGTGCCAGCAGTTACTCGATCGACAGGGTGGAGGAGCAGTACTTC. Translated: CASSYSIDRVEEQYF.

This chain joins TRBV14 and TRBJ2-7, with D hard to call. The V end was cut by 4 bases, the J end by 0 bases, with 4 bases between. This CDR3 region has 12 residues. Germline lookup yields CDR1 SGHDN and CDR2 FVKESK. This CDR3 is CASSRTSYEQYF. CDR3 in DNA: TGTGCCAGCAGCCGAACCTCCTACGAGCAGTACTTC.

With respect to this clone: Other DNA sequences of this sample code for an identical CDR3. The J gene is TRBJ2-3, the V gene TRBV5-1; D gene uncertain. V was clipped by 2 bases and J by 5 bases, with 3 bases between them. The CDR3 is made up of 11 amino acids. CDR1 is SGHRS and CDR2 is YFSETQ in the germline V gene. The CDR3 region is CASSFRDTQYF. CDR3 sequence (DNA): TGCGCCAGCAGCTTCAGAGATACGCAGTATTTT.